This TCR beta chain was observed in a study of T cell responses to AZD1222 COVID-19 vaccine. Study observations and caveats: Two AZD1222 doses significantly raised spike-specific TCR breadth and depth over controls. Across the whole spike, CD4 TCRs peaked at regions 160-218 and 743-854. Repertoire sampling occurred only after the peak T cell response.

Of note for this clone: Its specificity is unknown.

V shed 2 bases, J shed 6 bases, and the junction held 18 bases outside the gene matches. The length of the CDR3 is 18 residues. The germline V gene encodes CDR1 MGHDK and CDR2 SYGVNS. The protocol was immunoSEQ multiplex PCR, while the TCRdb copy is restricted to in-frame clones and leaves out a portion. Of 120,000 to 150,000 clones in the sample, around 88% were seen once. This sample comprised peripheral blood, obtained on day 0 of MenACWY control vaccination. The chain employs TRBV25-1 and TRBJ1-1; the match to TRBD1 covers 7 bases. This TCR was recovered from an adult in good health. The CDR3 DNA follows: TGTGCCAGCAGTGAACCTTGGGGGGCTCCGACAGGGCCCCCTGAAGCTTTCTTT. It translates to CASSEPWGAPTGPPEAFF.